The present TCR beta chain was sequenced within a study of blood T cell repertoires in COVID-19. CDR1 SGHRS and CDR2 YFSETQ come from the germline V gene. This CDR3 is built from 15 residues. V lost 8 bases to trimming and J lost 4 bases; unmatched junction nucleotides: 8. Here immunoSEQ multiplex PCR was the method, and the copy in TCRdb shows in-frame clones only, minus some. Here the sample spans approximately 300,000 clones, roughly 88% being singletons. The chain has TRBV5-1 and TRBJ2-2; the match to TRBD1 covers 10 bases. This receptor was taken from a woman aged 50 to 60 with acute or convalescent COVID-19. Sequenced material: peripheral blood. For the CDR3, the DNA is TGCGCCAGTGAGAGACAGGGGGCTAGCACCGGGGAGCTGTTTTTT. Its translation: CASERQGASTGELFF.